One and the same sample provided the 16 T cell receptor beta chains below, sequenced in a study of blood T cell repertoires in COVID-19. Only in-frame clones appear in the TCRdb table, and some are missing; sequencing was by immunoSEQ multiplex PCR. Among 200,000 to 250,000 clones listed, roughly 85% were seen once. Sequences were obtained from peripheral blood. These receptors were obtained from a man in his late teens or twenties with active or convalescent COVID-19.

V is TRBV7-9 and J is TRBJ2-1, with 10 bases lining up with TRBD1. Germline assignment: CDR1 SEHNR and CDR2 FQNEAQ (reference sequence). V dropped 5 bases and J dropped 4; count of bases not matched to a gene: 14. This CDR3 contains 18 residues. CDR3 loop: CASSRTGVTGGFYNEQFF. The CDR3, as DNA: TGTGCCAGCAGCCGAACCGGCGTGACAGGGGGCTTTTACAATGAGCAGTTCTTC.

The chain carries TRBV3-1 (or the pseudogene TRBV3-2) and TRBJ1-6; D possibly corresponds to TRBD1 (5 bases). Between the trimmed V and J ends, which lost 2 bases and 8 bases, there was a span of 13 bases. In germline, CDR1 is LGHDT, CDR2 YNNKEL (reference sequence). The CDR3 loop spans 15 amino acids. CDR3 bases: TGTGCCAGCAGCCAACTGGCCGGGGGTTATTCACCCCTCCACTTT. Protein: CASSQLAGGYSPLHF.

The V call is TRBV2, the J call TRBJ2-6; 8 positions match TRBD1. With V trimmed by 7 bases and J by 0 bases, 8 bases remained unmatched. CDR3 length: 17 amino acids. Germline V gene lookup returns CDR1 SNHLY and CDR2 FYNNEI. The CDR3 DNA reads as TGTGCCAGCACCCGACAGGGGCTCCTCTCTGGGGCCAACGTCCTGACTTTC. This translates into CASTRQGLLSGANVLTF.

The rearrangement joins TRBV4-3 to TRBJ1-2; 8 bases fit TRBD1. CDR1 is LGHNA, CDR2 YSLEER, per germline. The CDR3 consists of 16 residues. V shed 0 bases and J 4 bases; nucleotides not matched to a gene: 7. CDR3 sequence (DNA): TGCGCCAGCAGCCAAGATCTGACAGGGGACTCCTATGGCTACACCTTC. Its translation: CASSQDLTGDSYGYTF.

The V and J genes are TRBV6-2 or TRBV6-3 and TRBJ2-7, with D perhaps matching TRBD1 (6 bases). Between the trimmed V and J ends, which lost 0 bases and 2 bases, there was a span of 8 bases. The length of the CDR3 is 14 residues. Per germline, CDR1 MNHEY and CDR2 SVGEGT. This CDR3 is CASSYSDRAYEQYF. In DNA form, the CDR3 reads TGTGCCAGCAGTTACTCGGACAGAGCCTACGAGCAGTACTTC.

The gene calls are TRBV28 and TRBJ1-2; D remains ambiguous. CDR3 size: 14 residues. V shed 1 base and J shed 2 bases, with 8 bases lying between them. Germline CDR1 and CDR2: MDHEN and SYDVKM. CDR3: CASSLFTANYGYTF. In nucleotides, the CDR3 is TGTGCCAGCAGTTTATTCACAGCCAACTATGGCTACACCTTC.

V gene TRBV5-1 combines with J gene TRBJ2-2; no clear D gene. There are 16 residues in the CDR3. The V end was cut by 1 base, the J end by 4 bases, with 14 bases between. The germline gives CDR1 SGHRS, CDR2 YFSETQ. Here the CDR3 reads CASSLWADPGTGELFF. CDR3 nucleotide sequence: TGCGCCAGCAGCTTGTGGGCAGATCCCGGCACCGGGGAGCTGTTTTTT.

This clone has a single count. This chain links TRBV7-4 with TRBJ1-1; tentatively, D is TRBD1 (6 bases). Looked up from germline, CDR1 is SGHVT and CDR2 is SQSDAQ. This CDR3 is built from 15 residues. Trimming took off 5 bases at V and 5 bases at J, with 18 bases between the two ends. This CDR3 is CASSARQVLGTEAFF. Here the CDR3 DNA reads TGTGCCAGCAGCGCGAGACAGGTACTGGGGACTGAAGCTTTCTTT.

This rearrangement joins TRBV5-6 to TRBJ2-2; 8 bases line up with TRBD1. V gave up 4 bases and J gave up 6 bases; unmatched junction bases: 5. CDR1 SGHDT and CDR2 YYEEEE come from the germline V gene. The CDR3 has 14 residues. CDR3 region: CASSRTGRSGELFF. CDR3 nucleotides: TGTGCCAGCAGCCGGACAGGGAGGTCCGGGGAGCTGTTTTTT.

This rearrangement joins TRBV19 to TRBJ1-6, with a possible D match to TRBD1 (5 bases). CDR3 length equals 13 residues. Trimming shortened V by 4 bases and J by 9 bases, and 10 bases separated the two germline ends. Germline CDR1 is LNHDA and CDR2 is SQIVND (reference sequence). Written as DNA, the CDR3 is TGTGCCAGTAGTAGCTACAGGTTTTCACCCCTCCACTTT. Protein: CASSSYRFSPLHF.

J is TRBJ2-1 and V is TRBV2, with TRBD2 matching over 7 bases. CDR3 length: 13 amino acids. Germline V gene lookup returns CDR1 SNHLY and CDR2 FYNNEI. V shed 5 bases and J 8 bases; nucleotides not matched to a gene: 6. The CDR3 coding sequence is TGTGCCAGCAGTTTTGACACTAGCGATGAGCAGTTCTTC. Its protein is CASSFDTSDEQFF.

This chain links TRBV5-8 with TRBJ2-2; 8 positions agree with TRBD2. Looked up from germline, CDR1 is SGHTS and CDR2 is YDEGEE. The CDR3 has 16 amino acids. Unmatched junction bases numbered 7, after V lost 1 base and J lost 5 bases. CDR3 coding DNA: TGTGCCAGCAGCTTGAAGCGGGGGCGAAGGACCGGGGAGCTGTTTTTT. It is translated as CASSLKRGRRTGELFF.

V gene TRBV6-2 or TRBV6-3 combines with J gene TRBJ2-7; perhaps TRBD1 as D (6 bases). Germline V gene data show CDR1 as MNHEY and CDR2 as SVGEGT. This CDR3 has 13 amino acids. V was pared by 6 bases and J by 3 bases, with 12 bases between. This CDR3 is CASSWVRGYEQYF. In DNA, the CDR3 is TGTGCCAGCAGCTGGGTCAGGGGCTACGAGCAGTACTTC.

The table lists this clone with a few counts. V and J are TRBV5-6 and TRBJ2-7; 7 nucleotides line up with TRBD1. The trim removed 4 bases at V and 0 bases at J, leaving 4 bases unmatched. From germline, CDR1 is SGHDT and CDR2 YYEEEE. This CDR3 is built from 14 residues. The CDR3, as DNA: TGTGCCAGCAGCGTGACAGGGAGCTCCTACGAGCAGTACTTC. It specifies CASSVTGSSYEQYF. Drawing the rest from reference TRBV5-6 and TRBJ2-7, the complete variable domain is DAGVTQSPTHLIKTRGQQVTLRCSPKSGHDTVSWYQQALGQGPQFIFQYYEEEERQRGNFPDRFSGHQFPNYSSELNVNALLLGDSALYLCASSVTGSSYEQYFGPGTRLTVT.

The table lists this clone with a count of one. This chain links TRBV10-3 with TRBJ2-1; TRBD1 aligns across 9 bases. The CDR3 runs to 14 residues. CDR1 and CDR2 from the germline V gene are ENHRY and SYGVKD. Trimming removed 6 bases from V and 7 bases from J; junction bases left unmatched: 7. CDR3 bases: TGTGCCATCAGGGGGGGACAGGGATTGAATGAGCAGTTCTTC. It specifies CAIRGGQGLNEQFF.

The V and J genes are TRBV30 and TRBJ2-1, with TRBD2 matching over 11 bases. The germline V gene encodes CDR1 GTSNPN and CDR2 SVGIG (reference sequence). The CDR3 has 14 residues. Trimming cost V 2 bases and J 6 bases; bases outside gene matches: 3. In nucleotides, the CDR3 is TGTGCCTGGAGTATCGGGACTAGCGGCAATGAGCAGTTCTTC. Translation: CAWSIGTSGNEQFF.